The 11 T cell receptor beta chains in this list originate from one sample, sequenced in a study of cytomegalovirus exposure and HLA in healthy donors. The PCR made use of 60 Vbeta and 13 Jbeta primers. TCRdb's table, derived via immunoSEQ multiplex PCR, lists solely in-frame clones and lacks some. This table has about 130,000 clones, about 61% appearing once. The material sequenced was PBMCs. Every receptor here comes from a middle-aged woman in good health and CMV-seronegative.

V is TRBV5-1 and J is TRBJ2-1; the D is unclear. The germline V gene has CDR1 SGHRS and CDR2 YFSETQ. This CDR3 spans 17 amino acids. V shed 0 bases and J shed 5 bases, with 18 bases lying between them. The chain's CDR3 is CASSLANTHLRDNEQFF. In DNA form, the CDR3 reads TGCGCCAGCAGCTTGGCGAACACTCACCTCCGGGACAATGAGCAGTTCTTC.

The chain is built from TRBV7-2 and TRBJ1-3; 8 bases align to TRBD1. Losses at the gene ends were 4 bases for V and 7 bases for J; bases not matched to a gene: 6. The germline gives CDR1 SGHTA, CDR2 FQGNSA. The CDR3 has 14 residues. The chain's CDR3 is CASSSGQGRNTIYF. The CDR3 nucleotides are TGTGCCAGCAGCTCCGGACAGGGCCGGAACACCATATATTTT.

The chain recombines TRBV5-8 with TRBJ1-6, with D tentatively TRBD1 (6 bases). This CDR3 region has 15 residues. V was shortened by 0 bases and J by 9 bases, with 13 bases between the two germline ends. Germline V CDR1 and CDR2: SGHTS, YDEGEE. CDR3 sequence reads: CASSLDSRGSSPLHF. In DNA form, the CDR3 reads TGTGCCAGCAGCTTGGATTCCAGGGGCAGTTCACCCCTCCACTTT.

This rearrangement joins TRBV6-1 to TRBJ1-1, with D perhaps matching TRBD1 (6 bases). This CDR3 contains 14 residues. V lost 4 bases and J lost 1, with 10 bases in between. Germline V lookup: CDR1 MNHNS, CDR2 SASEGT. The CDR3 protein is CASSVEGENTEAFF. In nucleotides, the CDR3 is TGTGCCAGCAGTGTCGAGGGGGAGAACACTGAAGCTTTCTTT.

This chain connects TRBV4-1 to TRBJ1-2; 8 nucleotides align to TRBD1. The germline CDR1 and CDR2 sequences are MGHRA and YSYEKL. The CDR3 sequence is 15 residues long. Trimming cost V 4 bases and J 5 bases; bases outside gene matches: 9. The DNA for the CDR3 is TGCGCCAGCAGCCCCGGACAGGGATTGAGATATGGCTACACCTTC. Protein: CASSPGQGLRYGYTF.

The rearrangement uses TRBV27 and TRBJ2-1; 7 bases fit TRBD1. Trimming cost V 5 bases and J 11 bases; bases outside gene matches: 12. Germline V gives CDR1 MNHEY, CDR2 SMNVEV (reference sequence). CDR3 length: 14 residues. CDR3 DNA sequence: TGTGCCAGCAGTCCCCGGACAGGCTATAAGCAGCAGTTCTTC. Amino acids: CASSPRTGYKQQFF.

The chain recombines TRBV2 with TRBJ2-6; 7 bases align to TRBD1. Germline CDR1 reads SNHLY; CDR2 reads FYNNEI. CDR3 length: 15 residues. The trim removed 6 bases at V and 0 bases at J, leaving 2 bases unmatched. CDR3 bases: TGTGCCAGCAGCTGGGACAGCTCTGGGGCCAACGTCCTGACTTTC. This gives the protein CASSWDSSGANVLTF.

This clone has only a few counts. This chain links TRBV27 with TRBJ1-1; tentatively, D is TRBD1 (5 bases). V shed 2 bases and J shed 4 bases, with 8 bases lying between them. CDR1 and CDR2 (germline): MNHEY, SMNVEV (reference sequence). The CDR3 spans 13 residues. CDR3 sequence reads: CASSLKGVTEAFF. The CDR3 nucleotides read TGTGCCAGCAGTTTAAAAGGGGTCACTGAAGCTTTCTTT.

Only a few counts were recorded for this clone. This sequence joins TRBV28 and TRBJ1-1, with TRBD1 matching over 7 bases. Germline trimming cut 5 bases from V and 5 bases from J; bases unmatched to any gene: 14. This CDR3 has 16 amino acids. Per the germline V gene, CDR1 is MDHEN and CDR2 is SYDVKM. CDR3 sequence reads: CASSPPPSGGRTEAFF. DNA for the CDR3: TGTGCCAGCAGTCCTCCCCCGTCAGGGGGGCGAACTGAAGCTTTCTTT.

J is TRBJ1-5 and V is TRBV5-1; D remains unclear. Trimming took 5 bases from V and 6 from J, leaving 12 bases between them. From germline, CDR1 is SGHRS and CDR2 YFSETQ. The CDR3 runs 13 residues. For the CDR3, the DNA is TGCGCCAGCAGTGACGGCCCGGGTCAGCCCCAGCATTTT. Translated, it gives CASSDGPGQPQHF.

This clone was counted a few times. V is TRBV5-6 and J is TRBJ1-2; tentative D call: TRBD1 (6 bases). The CDR3 runs to 13 residues. The germline V gene has CDR1 SGHDT and CDR2 YYEEEE. The germline V and J ends were trimmed by 4 bases and 7 bases, with 14 bases remaining between them. CDR3 bases: TGTGCCAGCAGCCGAGGGACAACATTTGGCTACACCTTC. The encoded protein is CASSRGTTFGYTF.